The rows below give T cell receptor beta chains drawn from one sample of a study of control samples from healthy donors and cancer patients. The table came from immunoSEQ multiplex PCR; TCRdb's copy has only in-frame clones and leaves some out. The sample records under 150,000 clones, roughly 92% being singletons. Sequences were obtained from blood. The receptors derive from a man aged 25-45 years in good health. Each CDR3 is given without its conserved first and last residue.

V	J	CDR3
TRBV14	TRBJ1-1	ASSQVWGTEAF
TRBV30	TRBJ1-2	AWSAARGGALGNYGYT
TRBV19	TRBJ1-4	ASRDPGGLKKLF
TRBV27	TRBJ1-2	ASSLSVGGGYT
TRBV5-1	TRBJ2-1	ASSLGQGYNEQF
TRBV5-1	TRBJ2-3	ASSLGQGARTQY
TRBV4-1	TRBJ2-3	ASSTTGKTDTQY
TRBV29-1	TRBJ2-1	SVEGTSGGSINEQF
TRBV27	TRBJ2-2	ATRWTGGYTGELF
TRBV30	TRBJ1-2	AWSVGGVGGYT
TRBV6-5	TRBJ1-6	ASSKGRGSPLH
TRBV2	TRBJ1-2	ASKTEDYGYT
TRBV21-1	TRBJ1-5	ASSKVPGGEPQH
TRBV10-3	TRBJ1-4	ATSGGREKLF